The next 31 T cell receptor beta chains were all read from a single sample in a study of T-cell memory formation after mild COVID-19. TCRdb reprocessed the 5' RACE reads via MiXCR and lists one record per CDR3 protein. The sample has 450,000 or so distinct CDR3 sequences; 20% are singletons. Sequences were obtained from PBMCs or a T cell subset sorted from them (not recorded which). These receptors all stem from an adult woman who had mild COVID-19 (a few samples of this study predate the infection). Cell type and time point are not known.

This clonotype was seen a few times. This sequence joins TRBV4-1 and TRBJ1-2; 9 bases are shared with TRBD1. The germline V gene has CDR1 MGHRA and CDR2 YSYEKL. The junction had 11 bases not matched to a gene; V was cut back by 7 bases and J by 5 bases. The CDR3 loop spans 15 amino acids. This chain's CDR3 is CASTPGTGFMYGYTF. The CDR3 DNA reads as TGCGCCAGCACCCCCGGGACAGGGTTTATGTATGGCTACACCTTC.

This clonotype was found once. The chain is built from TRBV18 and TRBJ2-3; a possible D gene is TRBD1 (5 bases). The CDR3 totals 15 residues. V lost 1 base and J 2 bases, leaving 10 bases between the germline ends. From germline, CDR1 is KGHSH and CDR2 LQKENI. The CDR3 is CASSPLQGTTDTQYF. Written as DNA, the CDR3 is TGTGCCAGCTCACCACTCCAGGGCACCACAGATACGCAGTATTTT.

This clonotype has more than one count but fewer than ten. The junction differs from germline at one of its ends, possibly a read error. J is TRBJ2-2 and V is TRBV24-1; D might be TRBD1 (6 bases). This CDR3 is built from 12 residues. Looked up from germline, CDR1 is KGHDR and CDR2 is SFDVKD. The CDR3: CATSDGGLPLYF. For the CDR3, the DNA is TGTGCCACCAGTGATGGGGGCCTCCCACTGTATTTT.

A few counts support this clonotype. CDR3 bases: TGTGCCAGCTGGCCGATCGCTAGCGGGAGGACTACTGAGCAGTTCTTC. Protein: CASWPIASGRTTEQFF. This sequence joins TRBV27 and TRBJ2-1, with 11 bases fitting TRBD2. The junction had 15 bases not matched to a gene; V was cut back by 8 bases and J by 9 bases. Germline CDR1 and CDR2: MNHEY and SMNVEV (reference sequence). There are 16 residues in the CDR3.

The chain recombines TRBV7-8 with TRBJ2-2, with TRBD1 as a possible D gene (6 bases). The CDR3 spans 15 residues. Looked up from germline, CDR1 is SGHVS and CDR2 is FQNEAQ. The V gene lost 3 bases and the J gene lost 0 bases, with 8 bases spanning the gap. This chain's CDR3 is CASSFGTSNTGELFF. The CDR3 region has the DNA TGTGCCAGCAGCTTCGGGACATCGAACACCGGGGAGCTGTTTTTT.

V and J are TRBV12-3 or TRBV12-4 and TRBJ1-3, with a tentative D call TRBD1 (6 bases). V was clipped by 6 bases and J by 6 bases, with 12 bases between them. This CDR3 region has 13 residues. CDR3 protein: CASSGQTQNTIYF. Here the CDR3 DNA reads TGTGCCAGCAGCGGACAGACGCAAAACACCATATATTTT.

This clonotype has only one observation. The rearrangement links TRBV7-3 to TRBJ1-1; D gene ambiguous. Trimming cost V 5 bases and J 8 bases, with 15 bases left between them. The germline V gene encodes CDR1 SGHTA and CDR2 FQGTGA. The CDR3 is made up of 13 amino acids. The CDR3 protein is CASSPHPGVEAFF. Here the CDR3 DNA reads TGTGCCAGCAGCCCTCACCCCGGGGTCGAAGCTTTCTTT. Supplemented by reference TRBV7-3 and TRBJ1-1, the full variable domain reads GAGVSQTPSNKVTEKGKYVELRCDPISGHTALYWYRQSLGQGPEFLIYFQGTGAADDSGLPNDRFFAVRPEGSVSTLKIQRTERGDSAVYLCASSPHPGVEAFFGQGTRLTVV.

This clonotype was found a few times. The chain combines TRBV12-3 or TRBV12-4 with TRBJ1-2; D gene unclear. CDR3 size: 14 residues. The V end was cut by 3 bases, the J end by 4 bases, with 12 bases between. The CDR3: CASSLPRPTYGYTF. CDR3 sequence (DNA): TGTGCCAGCAGTTTGCCCAGGCCCACCTATGGCTACACCTTC.

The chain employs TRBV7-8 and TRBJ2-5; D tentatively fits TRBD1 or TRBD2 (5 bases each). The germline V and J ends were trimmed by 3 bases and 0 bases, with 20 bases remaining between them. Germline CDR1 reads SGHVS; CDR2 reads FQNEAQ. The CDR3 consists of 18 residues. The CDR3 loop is CASSFSGRTGRYQETQYF. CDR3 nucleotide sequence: TGTGCCAGCAGCTTCTCTGGACGGACGGGACGATACCAAGAGACCCAGTACTTC.

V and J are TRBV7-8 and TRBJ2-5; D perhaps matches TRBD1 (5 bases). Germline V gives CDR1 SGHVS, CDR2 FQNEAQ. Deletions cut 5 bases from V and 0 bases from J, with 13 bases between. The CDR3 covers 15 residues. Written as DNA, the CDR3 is TGTGCCAGCAGCCCCGTACAGGTTTACCAAGAGACCCAGTACTTC. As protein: CASSPVQVYQETQYF.

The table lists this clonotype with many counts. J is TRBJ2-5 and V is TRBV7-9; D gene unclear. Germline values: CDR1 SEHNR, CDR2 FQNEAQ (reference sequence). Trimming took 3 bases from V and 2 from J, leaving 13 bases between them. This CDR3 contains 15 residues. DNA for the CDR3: TGTGCCAGCAGCTTCCAGAGGAATTCGCAAGAGACCCAGTACTTC. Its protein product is CASSFQRNSQETQYF.

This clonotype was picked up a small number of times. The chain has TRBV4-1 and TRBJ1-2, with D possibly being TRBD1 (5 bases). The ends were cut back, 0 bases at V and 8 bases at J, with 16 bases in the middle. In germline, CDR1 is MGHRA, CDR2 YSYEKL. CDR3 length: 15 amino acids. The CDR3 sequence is CASSQDFRGGRGYTF. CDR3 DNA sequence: TGCGCCAGCAGCCAAGATTTTAGGGGTGGAAGAGGCTACACCTTC.

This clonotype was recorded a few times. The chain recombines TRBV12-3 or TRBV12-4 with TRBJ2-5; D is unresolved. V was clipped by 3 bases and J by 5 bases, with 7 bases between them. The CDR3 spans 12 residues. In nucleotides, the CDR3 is TGTGCCAGCAGTTTTCAGTGGGAGACCCAGTACTTC. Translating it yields CASSFQWETQYF.

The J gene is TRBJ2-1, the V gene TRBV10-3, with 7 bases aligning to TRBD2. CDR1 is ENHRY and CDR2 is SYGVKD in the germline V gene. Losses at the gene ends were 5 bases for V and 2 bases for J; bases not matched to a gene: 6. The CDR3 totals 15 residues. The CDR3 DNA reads TGTGCCATCAGTAGTGCGGGAGTGACCTACAATGAGCAGTTCTTC. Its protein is CAISSAGVTYNEQFF.

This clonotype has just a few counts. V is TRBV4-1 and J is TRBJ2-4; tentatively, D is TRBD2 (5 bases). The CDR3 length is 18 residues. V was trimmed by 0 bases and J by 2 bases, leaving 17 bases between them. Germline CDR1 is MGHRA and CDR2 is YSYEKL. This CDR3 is CASSQDSRRLSTKNIQYF. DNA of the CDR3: TGCGCCAGCAGCCAAGATTCTAGGAGGCTCAGCACCAAAAACATTCAGTACTTC.

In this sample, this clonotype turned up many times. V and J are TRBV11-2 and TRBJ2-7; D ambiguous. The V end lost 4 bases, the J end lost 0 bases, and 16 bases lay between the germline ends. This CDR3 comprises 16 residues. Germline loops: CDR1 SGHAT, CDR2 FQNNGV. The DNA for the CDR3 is TGTGCCAGCAGCTCCTGGAAAGACTCCAGCTCCTACGAGCAGTACTTC. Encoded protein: CASSSWKDSSSYEQYF.

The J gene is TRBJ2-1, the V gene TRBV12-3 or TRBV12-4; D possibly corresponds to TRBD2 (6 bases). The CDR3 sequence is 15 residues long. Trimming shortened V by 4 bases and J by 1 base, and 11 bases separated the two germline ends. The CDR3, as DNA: TGTGCCAGCAGTTCCCGGGAGTCGTCCTACAATGAGCAGTTCTTC. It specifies CASSSRESSYNEQFF.

The CDR3 sequence is CASSGQNYEQYF. CDR3 nucleotides: TGCGCCAGCAGTGGACAGAACTACGAGCAGTACTTC. The chain links TRBV10-2 to TRBJ2-7; D perhaps matches TRBD1 (5 bases). V was shortened by 4 bases and J by 3 bases, with 7 bases between the two germline ends. The CDR3 covers 12 residues. The germline V gene encodes CDR1 WSHSY and CDR2 SAAADI.

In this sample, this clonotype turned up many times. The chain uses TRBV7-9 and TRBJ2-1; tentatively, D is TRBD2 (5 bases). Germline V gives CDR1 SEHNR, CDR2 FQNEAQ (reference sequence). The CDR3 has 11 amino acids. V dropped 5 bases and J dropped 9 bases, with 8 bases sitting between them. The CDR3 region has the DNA TGTGCCAGCAGCCTAGAGGGTGAGCAGTTCTTC. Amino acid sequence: CASSLEGEQFF.

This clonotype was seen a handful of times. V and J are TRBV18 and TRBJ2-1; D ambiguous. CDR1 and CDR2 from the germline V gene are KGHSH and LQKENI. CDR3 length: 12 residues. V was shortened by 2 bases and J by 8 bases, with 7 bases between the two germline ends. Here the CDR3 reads CASSPGSHEQFF. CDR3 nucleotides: TGTGCCAGCTCACCAGGGTCGCATGAGCAGTTCTTC.

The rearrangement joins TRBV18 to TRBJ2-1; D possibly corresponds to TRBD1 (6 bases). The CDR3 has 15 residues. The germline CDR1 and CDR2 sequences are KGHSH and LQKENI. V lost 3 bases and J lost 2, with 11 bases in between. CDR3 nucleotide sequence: TGTGCCAGCTCACCTCTGGGGGCGGCCTACAATGAGCAGTTCTTC. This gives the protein CASSPLGAAYNEQFF.

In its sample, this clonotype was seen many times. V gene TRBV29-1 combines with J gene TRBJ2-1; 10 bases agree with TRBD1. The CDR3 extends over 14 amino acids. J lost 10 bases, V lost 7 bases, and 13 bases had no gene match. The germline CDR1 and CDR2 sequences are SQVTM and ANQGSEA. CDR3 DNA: TGCAGCGCAGCCCGGGACAGGGGCAACCGCGAGCAGTTCTTC. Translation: CSAARDRGNREQFF.

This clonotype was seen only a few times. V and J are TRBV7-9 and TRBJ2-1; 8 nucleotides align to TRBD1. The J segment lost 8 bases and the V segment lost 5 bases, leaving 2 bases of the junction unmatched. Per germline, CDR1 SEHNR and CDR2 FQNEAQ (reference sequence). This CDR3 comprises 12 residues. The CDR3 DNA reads TGTGCCAGCAGCGCACAGGGGGATGAGCAGTTCTTC. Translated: CASSAQGDEQFF.

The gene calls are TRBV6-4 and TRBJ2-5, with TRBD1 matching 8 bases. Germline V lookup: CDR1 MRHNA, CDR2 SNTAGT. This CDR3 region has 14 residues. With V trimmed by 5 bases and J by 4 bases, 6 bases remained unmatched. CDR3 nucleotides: TGTGCCAGCAGTCCAGGGACAGGCGCAGAGACCCAGTACTTC. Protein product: CASSPGTGAETQYF.

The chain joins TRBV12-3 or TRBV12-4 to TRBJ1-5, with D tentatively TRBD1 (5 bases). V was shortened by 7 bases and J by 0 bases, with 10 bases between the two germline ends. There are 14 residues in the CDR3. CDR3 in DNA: TGTGCCAGCACCCGTGGGGGTAGCAATCAGCCCCAGCATTTT. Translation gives CASTRGGSNQPQHF.

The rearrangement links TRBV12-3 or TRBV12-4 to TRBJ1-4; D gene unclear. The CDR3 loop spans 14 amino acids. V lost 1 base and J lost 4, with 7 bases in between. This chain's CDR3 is CASSLDGYNEKLFF. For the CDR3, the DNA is TGTGCCAGCAGTTTAGATGGTTATAATGAAAAACTGTTTTTT.

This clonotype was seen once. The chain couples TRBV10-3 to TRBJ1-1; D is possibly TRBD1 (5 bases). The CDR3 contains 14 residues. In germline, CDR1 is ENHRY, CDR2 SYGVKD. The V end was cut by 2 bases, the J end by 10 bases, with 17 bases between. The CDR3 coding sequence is TGTGCCATCAGTGAGGGGGCAGGTGTCTCTTTAGCTTTCTTT. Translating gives CAISEGAGVSLAFF.

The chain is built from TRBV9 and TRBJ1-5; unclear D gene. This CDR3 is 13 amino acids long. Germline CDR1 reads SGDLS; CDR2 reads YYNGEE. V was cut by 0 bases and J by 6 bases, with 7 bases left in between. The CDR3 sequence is CASSVASGQPQHF. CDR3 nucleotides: TGTGCCAGCAGCGTAGCTTCAGGTCAGCCCCAGCATTTT.

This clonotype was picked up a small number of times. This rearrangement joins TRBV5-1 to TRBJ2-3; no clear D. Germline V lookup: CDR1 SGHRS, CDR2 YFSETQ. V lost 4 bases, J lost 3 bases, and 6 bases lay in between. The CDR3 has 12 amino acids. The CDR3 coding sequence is TGCGCCAGCAGCCACCCGACAGATACGCAGTATTTT. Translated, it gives CASSHPTDTQYF.

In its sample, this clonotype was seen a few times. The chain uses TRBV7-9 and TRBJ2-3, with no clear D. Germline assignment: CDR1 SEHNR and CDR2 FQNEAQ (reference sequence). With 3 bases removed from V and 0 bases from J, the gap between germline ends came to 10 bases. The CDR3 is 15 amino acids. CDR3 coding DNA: TGTGCCAGCAGCTTTATGGGCGGCAGCACAGATACGCAGTATTTT. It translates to CASSFMGGSTDTQYF. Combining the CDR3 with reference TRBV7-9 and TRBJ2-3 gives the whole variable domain DTGVSQNPRHKITKRGQNVTFRCDPISEHNRLYWYRQTLGQGPEFLTYFQNEAQLEKSRLLSDRFSAERPKGSFSTLEIQRTEQGDSAMYLCASSFMGGSTDTQYFGPGTRLTVL.

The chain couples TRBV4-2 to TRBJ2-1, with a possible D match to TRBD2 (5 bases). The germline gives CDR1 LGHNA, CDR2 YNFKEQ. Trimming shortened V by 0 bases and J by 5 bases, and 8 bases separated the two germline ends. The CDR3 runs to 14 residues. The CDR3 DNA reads TGTGCCAGCAGCCAAGATTTGGGAGACAATGAGCAGTTCTTC. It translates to CASSQDLGDNEQFF.